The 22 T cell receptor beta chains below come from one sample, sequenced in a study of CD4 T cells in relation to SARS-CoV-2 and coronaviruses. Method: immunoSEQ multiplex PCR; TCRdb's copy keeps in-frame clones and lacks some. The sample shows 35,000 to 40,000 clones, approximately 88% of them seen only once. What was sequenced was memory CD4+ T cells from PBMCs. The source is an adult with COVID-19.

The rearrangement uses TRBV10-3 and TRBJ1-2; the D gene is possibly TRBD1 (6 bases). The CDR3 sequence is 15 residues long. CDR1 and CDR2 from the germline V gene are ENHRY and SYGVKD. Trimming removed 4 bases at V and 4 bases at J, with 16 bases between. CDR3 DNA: TGTGCCATCAGTGCTCCACAGGGAGGTAGCTATGGCTACACCTTC. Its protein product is CAISAPQGGSYGYTF.

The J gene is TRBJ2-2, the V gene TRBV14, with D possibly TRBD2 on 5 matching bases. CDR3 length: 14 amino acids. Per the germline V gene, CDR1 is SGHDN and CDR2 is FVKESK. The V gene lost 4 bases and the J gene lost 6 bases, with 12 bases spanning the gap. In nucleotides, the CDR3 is TGTGCCAGCAGCCCCGTTGGGCGGGCCGGGGAGCTGTTTTTT. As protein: CASSPVGRAGELFF.

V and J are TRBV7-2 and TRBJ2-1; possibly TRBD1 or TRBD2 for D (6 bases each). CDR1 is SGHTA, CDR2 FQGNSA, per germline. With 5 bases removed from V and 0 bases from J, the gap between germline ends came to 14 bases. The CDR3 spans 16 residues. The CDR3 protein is CASSPDRGASYNEQFF. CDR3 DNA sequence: TGTGCCAGCAGCCCCGATAGGGGGGCCTCCTACAATGAGCAGTTCTTC. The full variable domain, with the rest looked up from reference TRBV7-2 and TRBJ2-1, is GAGVSQSPSNKVTEKGKDVELRCDPISGHTALYWYRQSLGQGLEFLIYFQGNSAPDKSGLPSDRFSAERTGGSVSTLTIQRTQQEDSAVYLCASSPDRGASYNEQFFGPGTRLTVL.

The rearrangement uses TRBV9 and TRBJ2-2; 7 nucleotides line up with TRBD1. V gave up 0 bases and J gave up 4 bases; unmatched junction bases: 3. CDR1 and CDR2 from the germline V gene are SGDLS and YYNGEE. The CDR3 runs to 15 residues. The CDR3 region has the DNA TGTGCCAGCAGCGTAGCTGGGACAGTCACCGGGGAGCTGTTTTTT. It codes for CASSVAGTVTGELFF.

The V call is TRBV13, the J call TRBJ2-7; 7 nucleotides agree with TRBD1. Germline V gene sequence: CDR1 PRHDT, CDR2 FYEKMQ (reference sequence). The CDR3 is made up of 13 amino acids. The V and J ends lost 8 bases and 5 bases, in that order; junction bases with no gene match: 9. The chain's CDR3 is CASRYDRVHEQYF. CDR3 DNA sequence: TGTGCCAGCCGATATGACAGGGTTCACGAGCAGTACTTC.

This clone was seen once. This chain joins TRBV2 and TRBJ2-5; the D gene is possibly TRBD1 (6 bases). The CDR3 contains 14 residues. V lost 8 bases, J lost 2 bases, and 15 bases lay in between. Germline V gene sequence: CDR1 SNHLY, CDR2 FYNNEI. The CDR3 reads CASSLDGTQETQYF. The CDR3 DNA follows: TGTGCCAGCTCTCTTGACGGGACACAAGAGACCCAGTACTTC.

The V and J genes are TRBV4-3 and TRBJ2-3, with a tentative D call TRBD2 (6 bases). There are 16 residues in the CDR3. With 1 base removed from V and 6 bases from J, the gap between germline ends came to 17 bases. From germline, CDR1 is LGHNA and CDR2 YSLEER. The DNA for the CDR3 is TGCGCCAGCAGCCAAGCTGTCGGGAGTTCCCGGGATACGCAGTATTTT. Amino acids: CASSQAVGSSRDTQYF.

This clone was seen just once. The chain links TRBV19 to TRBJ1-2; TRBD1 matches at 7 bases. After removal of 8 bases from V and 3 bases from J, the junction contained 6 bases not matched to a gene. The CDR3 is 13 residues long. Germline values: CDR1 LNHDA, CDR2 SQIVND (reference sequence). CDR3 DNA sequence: TGTGCCAGTCACCAGGGGGGCGACTATGGCTACACCTTC. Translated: CASHQGGDYGYTF. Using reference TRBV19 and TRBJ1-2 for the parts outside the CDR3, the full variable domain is DGGITQSPKYLFRKEGQNVTLSCEQNLNHDAMYWYRQDPGQGLRLIYYSQIVNDFQKGDIAEGYSVSREKKESFPLTVTSAQKNPTAFYLCASHQGGDYGYTFGSGTRLTVV.

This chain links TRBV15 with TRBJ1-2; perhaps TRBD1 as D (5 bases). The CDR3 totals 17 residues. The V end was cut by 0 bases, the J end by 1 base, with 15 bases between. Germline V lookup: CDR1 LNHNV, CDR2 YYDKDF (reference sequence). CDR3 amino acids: CATSRDRVAQGNYGYTF. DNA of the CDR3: TGTGCCACCAGCAGAGACCGGGTCGCTCAGGGTAACTATGGCTACACCTTC.

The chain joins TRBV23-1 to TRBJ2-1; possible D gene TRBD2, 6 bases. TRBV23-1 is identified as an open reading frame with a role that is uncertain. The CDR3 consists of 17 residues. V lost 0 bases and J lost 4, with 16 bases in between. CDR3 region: CASSQSLGSSDYNEQFF. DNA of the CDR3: TGCGCCAGCAGTCAATCTCTGGGATCTAGCGATTACAATGAGCAGTTCTTC.

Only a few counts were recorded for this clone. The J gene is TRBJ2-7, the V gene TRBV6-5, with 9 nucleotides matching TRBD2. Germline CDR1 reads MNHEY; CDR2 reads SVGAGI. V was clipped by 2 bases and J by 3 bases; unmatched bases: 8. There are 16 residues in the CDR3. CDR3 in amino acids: CASSYGQSGGYYEQYF. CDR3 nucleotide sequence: TGTGCCAGCAGTTACGGTCAGAGCGGGGGGTACTACGAGCAGTACTTC.

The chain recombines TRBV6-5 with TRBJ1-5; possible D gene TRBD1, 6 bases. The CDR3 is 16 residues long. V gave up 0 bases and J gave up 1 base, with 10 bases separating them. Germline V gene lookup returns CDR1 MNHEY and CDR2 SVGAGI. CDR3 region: CASSYSGQGSNQPQHF. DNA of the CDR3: TGTGCCAGCAGTTACTCCGGGCAGGGGAGCAATCAGCCCCAGCATTTT.

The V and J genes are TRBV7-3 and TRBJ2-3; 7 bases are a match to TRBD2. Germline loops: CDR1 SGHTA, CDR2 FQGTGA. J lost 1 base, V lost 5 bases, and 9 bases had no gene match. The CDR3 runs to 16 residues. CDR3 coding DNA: TGTGCCAGCAGCCCCCTTCCGAGCGGGGGCACAGATACGCAGTATTTT. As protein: CASSPLPSGGTDTQYF.

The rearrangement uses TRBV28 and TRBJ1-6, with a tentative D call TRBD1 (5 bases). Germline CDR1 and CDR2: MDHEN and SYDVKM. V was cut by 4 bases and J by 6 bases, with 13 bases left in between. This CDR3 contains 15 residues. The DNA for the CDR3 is TGTGCCAGCAGTTCCCCAACAGGTTTTAATTCACCCCTCCACTTT. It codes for CASSSPTGFNSPLHF.

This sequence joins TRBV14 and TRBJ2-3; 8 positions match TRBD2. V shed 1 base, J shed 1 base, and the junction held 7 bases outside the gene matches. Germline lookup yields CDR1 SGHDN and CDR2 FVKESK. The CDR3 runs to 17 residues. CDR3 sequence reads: CASSQGQRGSRTDTQYF. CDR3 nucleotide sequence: TGTGCCAGCAGCCAAGGGCAGCGGGGGTCACGCACAGATACGCAGTATTTT.

Written as DNA, the CDR3 is TGTGCCAGCGGGACGGGGGACAGCACAGATACGCAGTATTTT. Its protein is CASGTGDSTDTQYF. This rearrangement joins TRBV7-2 to TRBJ2-3; D may be TRBD2 (6 bases). Trimming stripped 8 bases from V and 0 bases from J, with 12 bases between. Germline CDR1 is SGHTA and CDR2 is FQGNSA. This CDR3 spans 14 amino acids.

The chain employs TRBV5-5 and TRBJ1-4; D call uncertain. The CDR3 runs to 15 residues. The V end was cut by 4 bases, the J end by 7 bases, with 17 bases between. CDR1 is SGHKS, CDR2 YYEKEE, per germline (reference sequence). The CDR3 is CASSPLSGGVEKLFF. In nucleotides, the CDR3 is TGTGCCAGCAGCCCGCTGTCGGGAGGCGTTGAAAAACTGTTTTTT.

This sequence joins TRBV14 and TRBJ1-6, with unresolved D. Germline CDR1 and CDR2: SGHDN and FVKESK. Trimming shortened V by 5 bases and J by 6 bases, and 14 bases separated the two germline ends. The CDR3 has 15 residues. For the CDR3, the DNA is TGTGCCAGCAGCGGCGAGATGACTGTTAATTCACCCCTCCACTTT. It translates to CASSGEMTVNSPLHF. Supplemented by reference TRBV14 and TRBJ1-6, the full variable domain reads EAGVTQFPSHSVIEKGQTVTLRCDPISGHDNLYWYRRVMGKEIKFLLHFVKESKQDESGMPNNRFLAERTGGTYSTLKVQPAELEDSGVYFCASSGEMTVNSPLHFGNGTRLTVT.

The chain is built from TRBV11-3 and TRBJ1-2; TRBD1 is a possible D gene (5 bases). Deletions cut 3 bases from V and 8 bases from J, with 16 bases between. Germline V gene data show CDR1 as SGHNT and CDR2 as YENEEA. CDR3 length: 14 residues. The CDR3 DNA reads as TGTGCCAGCAGCTTCAGGACCCAGGGAAGGGGCTACACCTTC. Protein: CASSFRTQGRGYTF.

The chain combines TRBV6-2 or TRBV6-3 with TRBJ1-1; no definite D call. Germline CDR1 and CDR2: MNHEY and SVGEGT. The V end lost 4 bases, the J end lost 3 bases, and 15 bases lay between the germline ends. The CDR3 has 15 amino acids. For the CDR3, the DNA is TGTGCCAGCAGTTTTGAGGGTGGTGGTTACACTGAAGCTTTCTTT. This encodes CASSFEGGGYTEAFF.

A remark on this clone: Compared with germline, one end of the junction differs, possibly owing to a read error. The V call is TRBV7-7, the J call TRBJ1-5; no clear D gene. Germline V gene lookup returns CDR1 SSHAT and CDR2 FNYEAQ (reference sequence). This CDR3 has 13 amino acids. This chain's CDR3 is CASSLGVNQPQHF. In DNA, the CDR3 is TGTGCTAGCAGCTTAGGCGTCAATCAGCCCCAGCATTTT.

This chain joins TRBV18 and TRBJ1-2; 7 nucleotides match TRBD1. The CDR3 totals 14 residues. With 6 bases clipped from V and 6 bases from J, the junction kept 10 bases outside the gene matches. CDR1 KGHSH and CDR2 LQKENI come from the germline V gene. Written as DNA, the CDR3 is TGTGCCAGCTCGCCCAACAGGGGCGGCGATGGCTACACCTTC. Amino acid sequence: CASSPNRGGDGYTF.